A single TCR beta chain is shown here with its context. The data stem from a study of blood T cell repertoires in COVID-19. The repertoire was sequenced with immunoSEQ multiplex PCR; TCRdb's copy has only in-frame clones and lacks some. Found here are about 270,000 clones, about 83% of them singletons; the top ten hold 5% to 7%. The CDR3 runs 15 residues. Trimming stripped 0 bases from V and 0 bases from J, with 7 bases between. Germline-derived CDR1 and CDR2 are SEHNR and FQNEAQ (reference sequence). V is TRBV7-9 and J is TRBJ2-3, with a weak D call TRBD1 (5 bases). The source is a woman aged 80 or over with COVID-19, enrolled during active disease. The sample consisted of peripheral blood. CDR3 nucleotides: TGTGCCAGCAGCTTAGCAGGGGATAGCACAGATACGCAGTATTTT. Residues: CASSLAGDSTDTQYF.